The source of this T cell receptor beta chain is a study of cytotoxic CD8 clonotypes in ibrutinib-treated CLL. Across the whole study: IGHV unmutated 17 to 18; relapsed/refractory about 10; treatment-naive about 15. On average, around 100,000 productive rearrangements and 255,043 productive templates per sample.

The intended depth for sequencing was 1 in 200,000 to 1 in 1 million T cells. TCRdb's table, derived via immunoSEQ multiplex PCR, lists solely in-frame clones and lacks some. This table has around 300,000 clones, about 80% appearing once. V lost 2 bases to trimming and J lost 5 bases, with 14 bases between them. In germline, CDR1 is SGHRS, CDR2 YFSETQ. The CDR3 loop spans 15 amino acids. With regard to this clone: The antigen remains undetermined.

Points from the study as a whole: Clonality grew at ibrutinib response; at progression, it decreased back toward baseline.

The TCR was taken from a human donor with chronic lymphocytic leukemia. Here the sequenced sample was PBMCs, taken before ibrutinib treatment. The chain has TRBV5-1 and TRBJ2-1, with unresolved D. In DNA form, the CDR3 reads TGCGCCAGCAGCTTCTCTCGGAACCCCAACAATGAGCAGTTCTTC. Residues: CASSFSRNPNNEQFF.